The clone carrying this T cell receptor beta chain occurred a few times. Its cognate antigen is unknown. The record originates from a study of post-analysis software for immune sequencing data. Study results and caveats: When patients were compared with controls, four to six TRBV segments were more frequent, TRBV5-6, TRBV5-1 and TRBV20-1 among them.

The library was made from cDNA and included unique molecular identifiers. MiXCR, applied by TCRdb to the PCR reads, yields one record per CDR3 protein. The top ten clones hold 3% to 3.5% of a sample with roughly 200,000 distinct CDR3 sequences, roughly 28% of them seen once. CDR3 length: 15 amino acids. CDR1 is SEHNR, CDR2 FQNEAQ, per germline (reference sequence). V dropped 8 bases and J dropped 4; count of bases not matched to a gene: 10. What was sequenced was blood. J is TRBJ1-1 and V is TRBV7-9; 10 nucleotides match TRBD1. This TCR derives from a girl aged 2-17 years with multiple sclerosis. As DNA, the CDR3 is TGTGCCAGCCTCCAAGTGACAGGGGGCGTCACTGAAGCTTTCTTT. Residues: CASLQVTGGVTEAFF.